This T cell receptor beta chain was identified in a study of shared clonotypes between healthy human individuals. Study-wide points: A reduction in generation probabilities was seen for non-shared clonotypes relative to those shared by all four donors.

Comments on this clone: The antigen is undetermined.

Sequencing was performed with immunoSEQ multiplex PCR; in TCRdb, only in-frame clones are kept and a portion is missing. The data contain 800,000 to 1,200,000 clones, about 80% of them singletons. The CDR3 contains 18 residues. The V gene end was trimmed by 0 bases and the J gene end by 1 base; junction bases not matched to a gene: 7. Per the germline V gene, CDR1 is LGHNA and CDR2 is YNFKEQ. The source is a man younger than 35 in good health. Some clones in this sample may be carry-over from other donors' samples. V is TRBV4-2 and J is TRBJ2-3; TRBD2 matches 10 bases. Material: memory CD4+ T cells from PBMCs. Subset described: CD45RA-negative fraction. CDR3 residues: CASSQEGSGRLGTDTQYF. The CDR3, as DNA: TGTGCCAGCAGCCAAGAGGGTAGCGGGAGGCTAGGCACAGATACGCAGTATTTT.